A selection of T cell receptor beta chains follows, all from one sample in a study of T cells in Graves' hyperthyroidism and ophthalmopathy. TCRdb processed the multiplex PCR reads anew with MiXCR; each CDR3 protein has one entry. The sample shows about 550,000 distinct CDR3 sequences, around 20% of them seen only once. Specimen: blood. The receptor source for this set is a man aged 18-30 years with Graves' hyperthyroidism. Both conserved end residues are part of each CDR3. Fields, in order: clone size, V gene, D gene, J gene, CDR3 protein, CDR3 DNA. The D gene is left open where the match is weak. Expanded clones are given a class, and other clones once, few, many or no size at all.

size: few
V: TRBV30
D: TRBD1
J: TRBJ1-1
CDR3: CAWTPGGYTEAFF
DNA: TGTGCCTGGACCCCAGGGGGCTACACTGAAGCTTTCTTT

size: many
V: TRBV5-1
D: NA
J: TRBJ1-2
CDR3: CASSEDGNYGYTF
DNA: TGCGCCAGCAGCGAGGACGGAAACTATGGCTACACCTTC

size: NA
V: TRBV2
D: NA
J: TRBJ2-2
CDR3: CASSEVAGLIGELFF
DNA: TGTGCCAGCAGTGAAGTTGCGGGGTTGATCGGGGAGCTGTTTTTT

size: many
V: TRBV6-2/TRBV6-3
D: NA
J: TRBJ2-7
CDR3: CASSYSQGFEQYF
DNA: TGTGCCAGCAGTTACTCACAGGGTTTCGAGCAGTACTTC

size: many
V: TRBV27
D: NA
J: TRBJ1-2
CDR3: CASRQQLGGPRWGYTF
DNA: TGTGCCAGCAGACAACAATTGGGGGGGCCGCGTTGGGGCTACACCTTC

size: many
V: TRBV12-3/TRBV12-4
D: NA
J: TRBJ1-2
CDR3: CASSPGWGGGYTF
DNA: TGTGCCAGCAGTCCGGGGTGGGGCGGAGGCTACACCTTC

size: many
V: TRBV12-3/TRBV12-4
D: NA
J: TRBJ2-2
CDR3: CASSSVTGSGELFF
DNA: TGTGCCAGCAGTTCTGTAACAGGGTCCGGGGAGCTGTTTTTT

size: NA
V: TRBV6-1
D: NA
J: TRBJ1-5
CDR3: CASGSQPQHF
DNA: TGTGCCAGCGGGAGCCAGCCCCAGCATTTT

size: NA
V: TRBV6-5
D: NA
J: TRBJ2-7
CDR3: CASSYSTEGYEQYF
DNA: TGTGCCAGCAGTTACTCGACTGAAGGTTACGAGCAGTACTTC

size: NA
V: TRBV3-1
D: NA
J: TRBJ1-3
CDR3: CASSQILRPGNTIYF
DNA: TGTGCCAGCAGCCAAATACTCCGACCTGGAAACACCATATATTTT

size: many
V: TRBV20-1
D: NA
J: TRBJ1-2
CDR3: CSAYGTQKTYGYTF
DNA: TGCAGTGCTTACGGGACTCAGAAAACCTATGGCTACACCTTC

size: many
V: TRBV28
D: NA
J: TRBJ2-7
CDR3: CASSLFDSPYEQYF
DNA: TGTGCCAGCAGTTTATTCGACAGCCCCTACGAGCAGTACTTC

size: many
V: TRBV27
D: NA
J: TRBJ1-5
CDR3: CASSFGLYNQPQHF
DNA: TGTGCCAGCAGTTTCGGACTGTACAATCAGCCCCAGCATTTT

size: NA
V: TRBV2
D: NA
J: TRBJ2-7
CDR3: CASSARRSPYEQYF
DNA: TGTGCCAGCAGTGCCCGGAGGTCTCCCTACGAGCAGTACTTC

size: NA
V: TRBV9
D: NA
J: TRBJ1-1
CDR3: CASSAFRDTEAFF
DNA: TGTGCCAGCAGCGCTTTCCGGGACACTGAAGCTTTCTTT

size: many
V: TRBV3-1
D: NA
J: TRBJ1-2
CDR3: CASSRLGQSALAF
DNA: TGTGCCAGCAGCCGCTTGGGTCAGAGCGCCCTCGCCTTC

size: NA
V: TRBV20-1
D: NA
J: TRBJ1-3
CDR3: CSALRGDTIYF
DNA: TGCAGTGCTCTCAGGGGAGACACCATATATTTT

size: many
V: TRBV12-3/TRBV12-4
D: NA
J: TRBJ1-1
CDR3: CASSSTKTGNTEAFF
DNA: TGTGCCAGCAGTTCCACCAAGACTGGGAACACTGAAGCTTTCTTT

size: many
V: TRBV12-3/TRBV12-4
D: NA
J: TRBJ1-1
CDR3: CASSLMGAGTEAFF
DNA: TGTGCCAGCAGTTTAATGGGGGCGGGCACTGAAGCTTTCTTT

size: NA
V: TRBV30
D: TRBD1
J: TRBJ2-7
CDR3: CAWNPSGQGAYEQYF
DNA: TGTGCCTGGAATCCCAGCGGACAGGGGGCTTACGAGCAGTACTTC

size: NA
V: TRBV11-1
D: NA
J: TRBJ1-2
CDR3: CASSLDSTESNYGYTF
DNA: TGTGCCAGCAGCTTAGATTCGACGGAGTCTAACTATGGCTACACCTTC

size: many
V: TRBV5-7
D: TRBD1
J: TRBJ2-7
CDR3: CASSTGTGVGEQYF
DNA: TGTGCCAGCAGCACCGGGACAGGGGTTGGTGAGCAGTACTTC

size: NA
V: TRBV11-2
D: TRBD1
J: TRBJ1-2
CDR3: CASSLLSGQGRKGYTF
DNA: TGTGCCAGCAGCCTCCTATCGGGACAGGGCCGAAAAGGCTACACCTTC

size: many
V: TRBV20-1
D: TRBD1
J: TRBJ1-6
CDR3: CSARQGGYSPLHF
DNA: TGCAGTGCGCGACAGGGAGGATATTCACCCCTCCACTTT

size: many
V: TRBV4-1
D: NA
J: TRBJ1-1
CDR3: CASSQAVWSLLEAFF
DNA: TGCGCCAGCAGCCAAGCGGTCTGGTCACTCCTTGAAGCTTTCTTT

size: many
V: TRBV12-3/TRBV12-4
D: TRBD1
J: TRBJ1-2
CDR3: CASSSHRDRAYGYTF
DNA: TGTGCCAGCAGTTCCCACCGGGACAGGGCTTATGGCTACACCTTC

size: once
V: TRBV10-3
D: NA
J: TRBJ2-7
CDR3: CAISGLVGEQYF
DNA: TGTGCCATCAGTGGACTAGTCGGCGAGCAGTACTTC

size: many
V: TRBV6-2/TRBV6-3
D: NA
J: TRBJ1-2
CDR3: CASSSLGTANYGYTF
DNA: TGTGCCAGCAGTTCCCTTGGGACCGCCAACTATGGCTACACCTTC

size: NA
V: TRBV6-1
D: NA
J: TRBJ1-1
CDR3: CASSTPSKVKAFF
DNA: TGTGCCAGCAGCACCCCTAGCAAGGTCAAAGCTTTCTTT

size: many
V: TRBV10-1
D: NA
J: TRBJ2-2
CDR3: CASSESTFRSGELFF
DNA: TGCGCCAGCAGTGAGTCTACGTTTCGATCCGGGGAGCTGTTTTTT

size: many
V: TRBV6-4
D: NA
J: TRBJ1-5
CDR3: CASSLKDGIYSNQPQHF
DNA: TGTGCCAGCAGCCTAAAGGACGGCATCTATAGCAATCAGCCCCAGCATTTT

size: NA
V: TRBV6-1
D: NA
J: TRBJ2-5
CDR3: CASSGQLGTQYF
DNA: TGTGCCAGCAGTGGACAGTTGGGGACCCAGTACTTC

size: NA
V: TRBV20-1
D: NA
J: TRBJ2-5
CDR3: CSARAEGAGEETQYF
DNA: TGCAGTGCTAGAGCGGAGGGGGCGGGCGAAGAGACCCAGTACTTC

size: NA
V: TRBV4-1
D: NA
J: TRBJ2-2
CDR3: CASSHQGTGELFF
DNA: TGCGCCAGCAGTCATCAGGGCACCGGGGAGCTGTTTTTT

size: NA
V: TRBV12-3/TRBV12-4
D: NA
J: TRBJ2-5
CDR3: CASSLIGGQETQYF
DNA: TGTGCCAGCAGTTTAATAGGAGGGCAAGAGACCCAGTACTTC

size: NA
V: TRBV28
D: NA
J: TRBJ2-7
CDR3: CASSFGVNEQYF
DNA: TGTGCCAGCAGTTTTGGCGTTAACGAGCAGTACTTC

size: many
V: TRBV30
D: NA
J: TRBJ1-2
CDR3: CAWNPLHGYGYTF
DNA: TGTGCCTGGAACCCGTTGCACGGCTATGGCTACACCTTC

size: many
V: TRBV11-2
D: NA
J: TRBJ2-7
CDR3: CASSPPRSPLAYEQYF
DNA: TGTGCCAGCAGCCCCCCACGTTCCCCCTTAGCCTACGAGCAGTACTTC

size: many
V: TRBV6-4
D: TRBD2
J: TRBJ2-5
CDR3: CASSGPTSGQETQYF
DNA: TGTGCCAGCAGTGGCCCCACTAGCGGCCAAGAGACCCAGTACTTC

size: many
V: TRBV6-5
D: NA
J: TRBJ2-5
CDR3: CASSYGRGGRETQYF
DNA: TGTGCCAGCAGTTACGGTAGGGGGGGCCGCGAGACCCAGTACTTC

size: many
V: TRBV2
D: NA
J: TRBJ2-7
CDR3: CASNGDASSYEQYF
DNA: TGTGCCAGCAACGGGGACGCGTCCTCCTACGAGCAGTACTTC

size: few
V: TRBV7-9
D: NA
J: TRBJ1-2
CDR3: CASSLDGGFNGYTF
DNA: TGTGCCAGCAGCTTAGATGGGGGGTTTAATGGCTACACCTTC

size: many
V: TRBV6-2/TRBV6-3
D: NA
J: TRBJ2-3
CDR3: CASSYPTPQYF
DNA: TGTGCCAGCAGTTACCCGACTCCGCAGTATTTT

size: NA
V: TRBV27
D: TRBD1
J: TRBJ1-2
CDR3: CASSFERGHNYGYTF
DNA: TGTGCCAGCAGTTTCGAGAGGGGGCACAACTATGGCTACACCTTC

size: NA
V: TRBV28
D: TRBD2
J: TRBJ2-7
CDR3: CASLPSGTPAEQYF
DNA: TGTGCCAGCTTACCTAGCGGAACGCCTGCCGAGCAGTACTTC

size: many
V: TRBV28
D: NA
J: TRBJ1-1
CDR3: CASSLRLPRGTEAFF
DNA: TGTGCCAGCAGTTTGCGTCTTCCCAGGGGCACTGAAGCTTTCTTT

size: once
V: TRBV5-5
D: NA
J: TRBJ1-5
CDR3: CASSIRGLNQPQHF
DNA: TGTGCCAGCAGCATCCGGGGCCTGAATCAGCCCCAGCATTTT

size: many
V: TRBV7-8
D: NA
J: TRBJ2-4
CDR3: CASSLRVGLSAKNIQYF
DNA: TGTGCCAGCAGCTTAAGGGTCGGATTATCAGCCAAAAACATTCAGTACTTC

size: many
V: TRBV12-3/TRBV12-4
D: TRBD2
J: TRBJ2-5
CDR3: CAISPTPAGGGETQYF
DNA: TGTGCCATCTCTCCAACCCCAGCGGGGGGGGGAGAGACCCAGTACTTC

size: many
V: TRBV5-1
D: NA
J: TRBJ2-2
CDR3: CASSPLPGRYTGELFF
DNA: TGCGCCAGCAGCCCCCTCCCAGGGAGGTACACCGGGGAGCTGTTTTTT